These 29 T cell receptor beta chains originate from one sample sequenced in a study of blood T cells in healthy people across ages. A sample-barcoded 5' primer and a J-beta primer mix were used in a second PCR of roughly 6 to 12 cycles. MiXCR was run by TCRdb on the 5' RACE reads, yielding one entry per CDR3 protein. The sample has around 800,000 distinct CDR3 sequences; around 68% are singletons. Sequencing used blood. The source of these receptors is a man aged 25 to 40 in good health.

This clonotype was recorded a few times. This rearrangement joins TRBV7-2 to TRBJ2-5; D not resolved. The J call may be mistaken, given a closer DNA end match to TRBJ2-7. The CDR3 runs to 13 residues. Germline-derived CDR1 and CDR2 are SGHTA and FQGNSA. This chain's CDR3 is CASSSTRGSEQYF. The CDR3 DNA reads TGTGCCAGCAGCTCAACCAGAGGCTCCGAGCAGTACTTC.

This chain connects TRBV13 to TRBJ2-1; TRBD1 agrees at 11 bases. Germline V gene data show CDR1 as PRHDT and CDR2 as FYEKMQ (reference sequence). The CDR3 length is 16 residues. With V trimmed by 4 bases and J by 4 bases, 6 bases remained unmatched. The CDR3 nucleotides are TGTGCCAGCAGCTCCCCGGACAGGGGGCTTTACAATGAGCAGTTCTTC. Translating gives CASSSPDRGLYNEQFF.

This chain links TRBV20-1 with TRBJ2-1, with D perhaps given as TRBD1 or TRBD2 (6 bases each). This CDR3 is built from 15 residues. Germline assignment: CDR1 DFQATT and CDR2 SNEGSKA (reference sequence). V was shortened by 0 bases and J by 4 bases, with 13 bases between the two germline ends. This CDR3 is CSAREGGGHYNEQFF. The CDR3 DNA is TGCAGTGCTAGAGAGGGTGGGGGGCATTACAATGAGCAGTTCTTC.

The chain has TRBV4-3 and TRBJ1-2; D gene uncertain. The V end lost 3 bases, the J end lost 8 bases, and 10 bases lay between the germline ends. Germline V gene sequence: CDR1 LGHNA, CDR2 YSLEER. The CDR3 consists of 12 residues. CDR3 loop: CASSQALGGYTF. CDR3 sequence (DNA): TGCGCCAGCAGCCAGGCCCTTGGAGGCTACACCTTC.

J is TRBJ2-3 and V is TRBV7-2, with 11 bases that match TRBD2. Trimming cost V 1 base and J 2 bases; bases outside gene matches: 8. Germline values: CDR1 SGHTA, CDR2 FQGNSA. The CDR3 runs 18 residues. In DNA form, the CDR3 reads TGTGCCAGCAGCTTAGTGGCTAGCGGGGGGTATTCCACAGATACGCAGTATTTT. Encoded protein: CASSLVASGGYSTDTQYF.

The V and J genes are TRBV28 and TRBJ2-7; maybe TRBD1 (6 bases). Deletions cut 1 base from V and 2 bases from J, with 9 bases between. CDR3 size: 14 residues. The V gene's germline CDR1 is MDHEN and CDR2 SYDVKM. The CDR3 spells CASSLLQGAYEQYF. CDR3 DNA: TGTGCCAGCAGTTTATTACAGGGTGCCTACGAGCAGTACTTC.

In nucleotides, the CDR3 is TGCGCCAGCAGCCAAGAACCAGGGCAGGGCAATCAGCCCCAGCATTTT. Its protein is CASSQEPGQGNQPQHF. J is TRBJ1-5 and V is TRBV4-3, with D possibly being TRBD1 (5 bases). Trimming pared 0 bases from V and 2 bases from J, leaving 11 bases between. There are 16 residues in the CDR3. Germline CDR1 reads LGHNA; CDR2 reads YSLEER.

V gene TRBV10-3 combines with J gene TRBJ2-1; D call uncertain. This CDR3 has 13 amino acids. V shed 3 bases and J shed 10 bases, with 13 bases lying between them. Germline assignment: CDR1 ENHRY and CDR2 SYGVKD. The CDR3 DNA reads as TGTGCCATCAGTGATTTAGGTGCCCCGGAGCAGTTCTTC. It is translated as CAISDLGAPEQFF.

A single count supports this clonotype. This chain joins TRBV20-1 and TRBJ2-1, with 11 bases matching TRBD2. The DNA end is a closer match to TRBJ2-7, so the J assignment may be wrong. CDR1 and CDR2 from the germline V gene are DFQATT and SNEGSKA (reference sequence). The length of the CDR3 is 14 residues. The CDR3 coding sequence is TGCAGTGAAATCGCCGGGACTAGCGGAAATGAGCAGTACTTC. It is translated as CSEIAGTSGNEQYF.

This chain connects TRBV7-6 to TRBJ2-5; perhaps TRBD2 as D (6 bases). Trimming stripped 1 base from V and 1 base from J, with 13 bases between. Germline V gene lookup returns CDR1 SGHVS and CDR2 FNYEAQ. The CDR3 runs 16 residues. The CDR3: CASSLGGLAVQETQYF. CDR3 nucleotide sequence: TGTGCCAGCAGCTTAGGTGGCTTAGCGGTCCAAGAGACCCAGTACTTC.

The chain employs TRBV7-9 and TRBJ2-7; TRBD2 aligns across 9 bases. The CDR3 spans 14 residues. Germline V gene lookup returns CDR1 SEHNR and CDR2 FQNEAQ (reference sequence). V shed 6 bases, J shed 4 bases, and the junction held 7 bases outside the gene matches. CDR3 nucleotide sequence: TGTGCCAGCAGGGCCAGCGGGGGGTTTTACGAGCAGTACTTC. Translation gives CASRASGGFYEQYF.

The V call is TRBV9, the J call TRBJ2-3; D remains ambiguous. V lost 4 bases and J lost 3, with 15 bases in between. Germline-derived CDR1 and CDR2 are SGDLS and YYNGEE. The CDR3 covers 15 residues. CDR3 sequence: CASSSRQSGTDTQYF. CDR3 bases: TGTGCCAGCAGCTCAAGGCAGTCCGGGACAGATACGCAGTATTTT.

The chain combines TRBV6-6 with TRBJ1-2, with TRBD1 matching 7 bases. CDR1 MNHNY and CDR2 SVGAGI come from the germline V gene (reference sequence). The junction had 3 bases not matched to a gene; V was cut back by 6 bases and J by 5 bases. The length of the CDR3 is 12 residues. This CDR3 reads CASRSQGYGYTF. The CDR3 coding sequence is TGTGCCAGCAGATCACAGGGGTATGGCTACACCTTC.

This clonotype turned up a few times. The gene calls are TRBV9 and TRBJ2-1; D unclear. This CDR3 has 11 amino acids. V shed 0 bases and J shed 8 bases, with 3 bases lying between them. Germline V gene data show CDR1 as SGDLS and CDR2 as YYNGEE. The CDR3 nucleotides read TGTGCCAGCAGCGTAGCGGATGAGCAGTTCTTC. This gives the protein CASSVADEQFF.

The V gene is TRBV12-5, the J gene TRBJ2-1; 7 bases match TRBD2. The CDR3 has 18 amino acids. Unmatched junction bases numbered 13, after V lost 0 bases and J lost 5 bases. Germline CDR1 and CDR2: LGHNT and FRNRAP. CDR3 in DNA: TGTGCTAGTGGTTTGGTACTCGGTGGAGGGACTAATAACAATGAGCAGTTCTTC. It yields the protein CASGLVLGGGTNNNEQFF.

J is TRBJ1-4 and V is TRBV20-1; D possibly corresponds to TRBD1 (5 bases). V gave up 5 bases and J gave up 7 bases, with 17 bases separating them. The CDR3 length is 14 residues. The germline V gene has CDR1 DFQATT and CDR2 SNEGSKA (reference sequence). The CDR3 bases are TGCAGTGCTCCTAGAGGGGATGGAGGTGAAAAACTGTTTTTT. This codes for CSAPRGDGGEKLFF.

V usage is TRBV5-1 and J usage is TRBJ1-6, with D perhaps matching TRBD1 (6 bases). Germline V gene sequence: CDR1 SGHRS, CDR2 YFSETQ. The CDR3 runs 14 residues. The germline V and J ends were trimmed by 5 bases and 5 bases, with 11 bases remaining between them. The CDR3 loop is CASSRDKDNSPLHF. The CDR3, as DNA: TGCGCCAGCAGTCGGGACAAGGATAATTCACCCCTCCACTTT.

In its sample, this clonotype was seen once. At one end the junction does not follow the germline gene, possibly because of a read error. The chain employs TRBV7-3 and TRBJ2-1; perhaps D is TRBD1 or TRBD2 (6 bases each). The V gene's germline CDR1 is SGHTA and CDR2 FQGTGA. The CDR3 runs to 15 residues. CDR3 sequence reads: CASNLPGAAYNEQFF. CDR3 coding DNA: TGTGCCAGCAACTTACCGGGGGCGGCCTACAATGAGCAGTTCTTC.

The chain couples TRBV13 to TRBJ2-7; no firm D call. The J call may be incorrect, as the DNA end agrees better with TRBJ2-5. Germline lookup yields CDR1 PRHDT and CDR2 FYEKMQ (reference sequence). This CDR3 contains 13 residues. CDR3 nucleotide sequence: TGTGCCAGCAGCCCTGGTGGCCGACAGACCCAGTACTTC. Encoded protein: CASSPGGRQTQYF.

This clonotype was observed a few times. The J gene is TRBJ2-1, the V gene TRBV5-5; 8 bases map to TRBD2. J was trimmed by 2 bases and V by 4 bases; bases with no gene match: 5. Germline-derived CDR1 and CDR2 are SGHKS and YYEKEE (reference sequence). This CDR3 region has 15 residues. CDR3 loop: CASSQVAGTYNEQFF. The CDR3 bases are TGTGCCAGCAGCCAGGTAGCGGGAACCTACAATGAGCAGTTCTTC.

With regard to this clonotype: One base away lies a much larger clone, so this may be a sequencing read error. The rearrangement uses TRBV7-2 and TRBJ2-5, with D uncertain. The DNA end lines up better with TRBJ2-7; the J call may be wrong. This CDR3 spans 11 amino acids. Germline CDR1 and CDR2: SGHTA and FQGNSA. The CDR3 region is CASRQGSEQYF. CDR3 coding DNA: TGTGCCAGCAGACAAGGCAGCGAGCAGTACTTC.

The chain employs TRBV7-2 and TRBJ1-2; the D gene is possibly TRBD1 (6 bases). V gave up 4 bases and J gave up 0 bases, with 15 bases separating them. Germline V CDR1 and CDR2: SGHTA, FQGNSA. There are 16 residues in the CDR3. The CDR3 bases are TGTGCCAGCAGCTGGGGGGGGGGCGATACTAACTATGGCTACACCTTC. The encoded protein is CASSWGGGDTNYGYTF.

The gene calls are TRBV20-1 and TRBJ1-5; D not certain. CDR1 and CDR2 (germline): DFQATT, SNEGSKA (reference sequence). This CDR3 has 14 amino acids. Trimming cost V 3 bases and J 3 bases, with 12 bases left between them. CDR3 residues: CSASSNKVNQPQHF. Here the CDR3 DNA reads TGCAGTGCTAGCAGTAATAAAGTCAATCAGCCCCAGCATTTT.

This clonotype was recorded once. The rearrangement uses TRBV25-1 and TRBJ1-3; D call uncertain. Germline lookup yields CDR1 MGHDK and CDR2 SYGVNS. The V end was cut by 4 bases, the J end by 9 bases, with 13 bases between. The CDR3 consists of 13 residues. The CDR3 bases are TGTGCCAGCAGTGTGGGCGGGCACGGCACCATATATTTT. Encoded protein: CASSVGGHGTIYF. Full variable domain (missing parts from reference TRBV25-1 and TRBJ1-3): EADIYQTPRYLVIGTGKKITLECSQTMGHDKMYWYQQDPGMELHLIHYSYGVNSTEKGDLSSESTVSRIRTEHFPLTLESARPSHTSQYLCASSVGGHGTIYFGEGSWLTVV.

In this sample, this clonotype turned up a few times. The V gene is TRBV29-1, the J gene TRBJ2-7, with TRBD2 matching 9 bases. The CDR3 is made up of 13 amino acids. Losses at the gene ends were 4 bases for V and 1 base for J; bases not matched to a gene: 2. Germline CDR1 reads SQVTM; CDR2 reads ANQGSEA. The CDR3 DNA reads as TGCAGCGTTGTTAGCGGGAGATCCTACGAGCAGTACTTC. The encoded protein is CSVVSGRSYEQYF.

The chain uses TRBV6-4 and TRBJ2-7, with no clear D. V was pared by 7 bases and J by 5 bases, with 9 bases between. The CDR3 has 11 residues. Germline V gene data show CDR1 as MRHNA and CDR2 as SNTAGT. The CDR3 sequence is CASIGCDEQYF. CDR3 coding DNA: TGTGCCAGCATTGGATGCGACGAGCAGTACTTC.

The genes are TRBV25-1 and TRBJ2-5; tentatively, D is TRBD1 (5 bases). V was shortened by 1 base and J by 0 bases, with 6 bases between the two germline ends. Germline V gene data show CDR1 as MGHDK and CDR2 as SYGVNS. This CDR3 has 14 residues. Written as DNA, the CDR3 is TGTGCCAGCAGTGAATTGACAGACCAAGAGACCCAGTACTTC. It specifies CASSELTDQETQYF.

The rearrangement links TRBV28 to TRBJ1-5; D is undetermined. Germline CDR1 and CDR2: MDHEN and SYDVKM. The V and J ends lost 5 bases and 4 bases respectively, with 9 bases between them. The CDR3 consists of 13 residues. CDR3 residues: CASSVTVNQPQHF. CDR3 in DNA: TGTGCCAGCAGTGTGACGGTTAATCAGCCCCAGCATTTT. Looking up the rest from reference TRBV28 and TRBJ1-5 gives the full variable domain: DVKVTQSSRYLVKRTGEKVFLECVQDMDHENMFWYRQDPGLGLRLIYFSYDVKMKEKGDIPEGYSVSREKKERFSLILESASTNQTSMYLCASSVTVNQPQHFGDGTRLSIL.

This clonotype has just a few counts. V gene TRBV20-1 combines with J gene TRBJ1-1; D remains unclear. CDR1 and CDR2 (germline): DFQATT, SNEGSKA (reference sequence). Trimming cost V 6 bases and J 8 bases, with 13 bases left between them. The CDR3 is 11 residues long. The CDR3 DNA is TGCAGTGCCGGAGGGTTGACCGAAGCTTTCTTT. This sequence encodes CSAGGLTEAFF.